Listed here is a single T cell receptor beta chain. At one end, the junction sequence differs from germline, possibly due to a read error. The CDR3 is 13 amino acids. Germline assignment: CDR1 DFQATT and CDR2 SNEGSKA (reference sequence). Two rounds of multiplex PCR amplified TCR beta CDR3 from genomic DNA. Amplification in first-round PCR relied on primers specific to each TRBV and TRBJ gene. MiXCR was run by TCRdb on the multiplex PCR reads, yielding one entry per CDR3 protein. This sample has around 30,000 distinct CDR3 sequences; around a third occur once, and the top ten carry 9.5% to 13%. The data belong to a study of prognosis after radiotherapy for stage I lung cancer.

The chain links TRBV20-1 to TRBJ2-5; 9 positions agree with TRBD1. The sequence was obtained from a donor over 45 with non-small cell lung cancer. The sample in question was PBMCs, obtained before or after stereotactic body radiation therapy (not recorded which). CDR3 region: CSADRGARETQHF. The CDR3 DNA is TGCAGTGCTGACAGGGGGGCCCGGGAGACCCAGCACTTC.